What follows are 31 T cell receptor beta chains derived from one specimen sequenced in a study of cytomegalovirus exposure and HLA in healthy donors. Researchers ran the PCR with 60 Vbeta and 13 Jbeta primers. This table comes from immunoSEQ multiplex PCR, and its TCRdb copy is limited to in-frame clones, with some not included. Here the sample spans about 150,000 clones, about 80% being singletons. Sequenced sample: PBMCs. The receptors were gathered from a man aged 35-49 years in good health and CMV-seropositive.

The genes are TRBV29-1 and TRBJ2-1, with 7 positions matching TRBD2. The V gene end was trimmed by 4 bases and the J gene end by 2 bases; junction bases not matched to a gene: 8. CDR1 is SQVTM and CDR2 is ANQGSEA in the germline V gene. CDR3 length: 15 amino acids. CDR3 DNA: TGCAGCGTTGGGGGGGGGAGTATAACCTACAATGAGCAGTTCTTC. Protein product: CSVGGGSITYNEQFF.

In DNA, the CDR3 is TGTGCCAGCAGCCCTTGGACAGGTTACAATGAGCAGTTCTTC. This sequence encodes CASSPWTGYNEQFF. The J gene is TRBJ2-1, the V gene TRBV9; 7 bases map to TRBD1. V was pared by 4 bases and J by 4 bases, with 5 bases of the junction left unmatched. CDR1 is SGDLS and CDR2 is YYNGEE in the germline V gene. The CDR3 extends over 14 amino acids.

The rearrangement joins TRBV30 to TRBJ1-5, with 9 bases that match TRBD1. CDR3 length: 14 residues. The germline gives CDR1 GTSNPN, CDR2 SVGIG (reference sequence). The ends lost 3 bases at V and 4 bases at J; junction bases unmatched: 4. CDR3 sequence reads: CAWSGTGFNQPQHF. In DNA form, the CDR3 reads TGTGCCTGGAGCGGGACAGGGTTTAATCAGCCCCAGCATTTT.

This chain links TRBV5-1 with TRBJ2-1; 14 bases map to TRBD2. The germline CDR1 and CDR2 sequences are SGHRS and YFSETQ. The CDR3 totals 20 residues. V trimming: 1 base; J trimming: 1 base; junction bases outside the gene matches: 10. For the CDR3, the DNA is TGCGCCAGCAGCTTGCCATCCGGGACTAGCGGGAGAGGGTCCTACAATGAGCAGTTCTTC. Its translation: CASSLPSGTSGRGSYNEQFF.

This clone appeared a single time. The gene calls are TRBV29-1 and TRBJ1-1; 9 bases fit TRBD1. The CDR3 has 13 residues. The germline V gene has CDR1 SQVTM and CDR2 ANQGSEA. The V and J ends lost 4 bases and 4 bases, in that order; junction bases with no gene match: 4. Here the CDR3 reads CSVGGQGGTEAFF. CDR3 sequence (DNA): TGCAGCGTTGGGGGACAGGGAGGCACTGAAGCTTTCTTT.

This clone is a singleton in its sample. The chain joins TRBV7-8 to TRBJ1-2, with D possibly matching TRBD1 (6 bases). The CDR3 sequence is 14 residues long. Trimming removed 4 bases at V and 1 base at J, with 10 bases between. The germline V gene has CDR1 SGHVS and CDR2 FQNEAQ. CDR3 bases: TGTGCCAGCAGCTACTACAGGGATAACTATGGCTACACCTTC. Translation: CASSYYRDNYGYTF.

A single count supports this clone. The V call is TRBV5-4, the J call TRBJ2-7; 7 bases are a match to TRBD2. In germline, CDR1 is SGHNT, CDR2 YYREEE (reference sequence). This CDR3 comprises 13 residues. With V trimmed by 5 bases and J by 3 bases, 5 bases remained unmatched. The CDR3 loop reads CASRLGGDYEQYF. DNA for the CDR3: TGTGCCAGCAGGCTGGGAGGGGACTACGAGCAGTACTTC.

This chain uses TRBV27 with TRBJ1-3; 9 bases line up with TRBD1. V dropped 8 bases and J dropped 8; count of bases not matched to a gene: 13. The CDR3 covers 15 residues. Per the germline V gene, CDR1 is MNHEY and CDR2 is SMNVEV (reference sequence). The CDR3 sequence: CASGPLRDRVDTIYF. The CDR3 DNA is TGTGCCAGCGGACCCCTGCGGGACAGGGTAGACACCATATATTTT.

This clone was detected only a few times. DNA of the CDR3: TGTGCCAGTAGTCCAGGACAGAGGAACACTGAAGCTTTCTTT. Its translation is CASSPGQRNTEAFF. This chain links TRBV19 with TRBJ1-1; maybe TRBD1 (6 bases). V lost 5 bases and J lost 1, with 11 bases in between. The CDR3 is 14 residues long. Germline V CDR1 and CDR2: LNHDA, SQIVND (reference sequence).

The chain couples TRBV4-2 to TRBJ2-3; 10 bases are shared with TRBD2. The V segment lost 1 base and the J segment 2 bases; nucleotides outside the gene matches: 3. There are 16 residues in the CDR3. Germline-derived CDR1 and CDR2 are LGHNA and YNFKEQ. Here the CDR3 DNA reads TGTGCCAGCAGCCAAGTTACTAGCGGGGACACAGATACGCAGTATTTT. Encoded protein: CASSQVTSGDTDTQYF.

The chain employs TRBV9 and TRBJ2-1; 10 bases align to TRBD2. The germline CDR1 and CDR2 sequences are SGDLS and YYNGEE. The CDR3 consists of 17 residues. Germline trimming cut 0 bases from V and 8 bases from J; bases unmatched to any gene: 11. CDR3 residues: CASSVVSLAGAGDEQFF. CDR3 nucleotide sequence: TGTGCCAGCAGCGTAGTGTCCCTAGCGGGAGCTGGAGATGAGCAGTTCTTC.

This chain links TRBV25-1 with TRBJ1-2; D is perhaps TRBD1 (5 bases). Trimming pared 7 bases from V and 6 bases from J, leaving 12 bases between. The CDR3 covers 12 residues. The germline V gene encodes CDR1 MGHDK and CDR2 SYGVNS. CDR3 amino acids: CASKEGADGYTF. The CDR3 DNA follows: TGTGCCAGCAAAGAAGGGGCCGATGGCTACACCTTC.

Concerning this clone: Within the sample, other DNA sequences also encode this same CDR3. The chain combines TRBV5-1 with TRBJ1-4; D may be TRBD1 (6 bases). V lost 3 bases to trimming and J lost 5 bases, with 14 bases between them. The germline V gene encodes CDR1 SGHRS and CDR2 YFSETQ. CDR3 length equals 15 residues. This CDR3 reads CASSSLDSLNEKLFF. The CDR3 DNA follows: TGCGCCAGCAGCTCGTTGGACAGCTTAAATGAAAAACTGTTTTTT.

On this clone: Mismatch with germline at one junction end may stem from a read error. The same CDR3 is also encoded by other DNA sequences in this sample. The V gene is TRBV30, the J gene TRBJ1-4, with a tentative D call TRBD1 (5 bases). The CDR3 is made up of 13 amino acids. Germline CDR1 is GTSNPN and CDR2 is SVGIG (reference sequence). CDR3 sequence: CAWTSGSGEKLFF. Written as DNA, the CDR3 is TGTGCTTGGACCTCAGGGTCGGGTGAAAAACTGTTCTTT.

The V gene is TRBV7-9, the J gene TRBJ2-6, with unresolved D. Trimming cost V 3 bases and J 0 bases, with 3 bases left between them. The CDR3 length is 14 residues. Germline V gives CDR1 SEHNR, CDR2 FQNEAQ (reference sequence). Here the CDR3 reads CASSFSSGANVLTF. Written as DNA, the CDR3 is TGTGCCAGCAGCTTCAGCTCTGGGGCCAACGTCCTGACTTTC.

The V call is TRBV7-2, the J call TRBJ2-1; TRBD1 matches 8 bases. The V and J ends lost 3 bases and 9 bases, in that order; junction bases with no gene match: 4. The CDR3 has 13 residues. Looked up from germline, CDR1 is SGHTA and CDR2 is FQGNSA. The CDR3, as DNA: TGTGCCAGCAGCTTTCAACAGGGGGGTGAGCAGTTCTTC. Translated: CASSFQQGGEQFF.

The chain carries TRBV2 and TRBJ1-1; 9 nucleotides match TRBD1. V trimming: 7 bases; J trimming: 2 bases; junction bases outside the gene matches: 5. Germline CDR1 reads SNHLY; CDR2 reads FYNNEI. This CDR3 comprises 14 residues. CDR3 in DNA: TGTGCCAGCACCTTACAGGGGGCCAACACTGAAGCTTTCTTT. The encoded protein is CASTLQGANTEAFF.

The chain is built from TRBV2 and TRBJ2-7, with 7 bases lining up with TRBD1. V dropped 3 bases and J dropped 6; count of bases not matched to a gene: 8. This CDR3 region has 14 residues. Germline V gene data show CDR1 as SNHLY and CDR2 as FYNNEI. CDR3 nucleotides: TGTGCCAGCAGTGATTTGGTGCAGGGGGTCGAGCAGTACTTC. Its translation: CASSDLVQGVEQYF. The whole variable domain, remainder taken from reference TRBV2 and TRBJ2-7, is EPEVTQTPSHQVTQMGQEVILRCVPISNHLYFYWYRQILGQKVEFLVSFYNNEISEKSEIFDDQFSVERPDGSNFTLKIRSTKLEDSAMYFCASSDLVQGVEQYFGPGTRLTVT.

V gene TRBV28 combines with J gene TRBJ1-1; D is undetermined. The CDR3 spans 15 residues. Trimming cost V 8 bases and J 1 base, with 17 bases left between them. The V gene's germline CDR1 is MDHEN and CDR2 SYDVKM. CDR3 in amino acids: CASGIPSGQNTEAFF. CDR3 nucleotides: TGTGCCAGCGGCATTCCCAGCGGGCAGAACACTGAAGCTTTCTTT.

The chain employs TRBV6-1 and TRBJ1-1; D may be TRBD1 (5 bases). Trimming removed 5 bases from V and 7 bases from J, with 14 bases in between. Looked up from germline, CDR1 is MNHNS and CDR2 is SASEGT. The CDR3 spans 13 residues. The CDR3 region is CASSPFTGLEAFF. DNA for the CDR3: TGTGCCAGCAGTCCCTTTACAGGCCTTGAAGCTTTCTTT.

CDR3 nucleotide sequence: TGTGCCAGCAGCTTAGGTAGGGGAAACATTCAGTACTTC. Translation: CASSLGRGNIQYF. This chain links TRBV5-6 with TRBJ2-4; TRBD1 is a possible D gene (5 bases). V dropped 2 bases and J dropped 6 bases, with 9 bases sitting between them. Germline CDR1 SGHDT, CDR2 YYEEEE. The CDR3 runs to 13 residues.

The chain joins TRBV28 to TRBJ1-2, with no clear D. Per the germline V gene, CDR1 is MDHEN and CDR2 is SYDVKM. The CDR3 is 14 residues long. Trimming took off 0 bases at V and 6 bases at J, with 11 bases between the two ends. CDR3 coding DNA: TGTGCCAGCAGTTTATGGGCAGGTACCGATGGCTACACCTTC. Translating it yields CASSLWAGTDGYTF.

The CDR3 DNA reads TGTGCCAGCAGATATAGCGGGAGGGTCTTAAATGAGCAGTTCTTC. Translating it yields CASRYSGRVLNEQFF. This chain links TRBV4-2 with TRBJ2-1; 11 positions match TRBD2. CDR1 is LGHNA and CDR2 is YNFKEQ in the germline V gene. CDR3 length equals 15 residues. Trimming removed 6 bases from V and 7 bases from J; junction bases left unmatched: 8.

The rearrangement links TRBV4-1 to TRBJ2-3; maybe TRBD2 (6 bases). Germline lookup yields CDR1 MGHRA and CDR2 YSYEKL. The V end was cut by 5 bases, the J end by 6 bases, with 21 bases between. The CDR3 spans 16 residues. As DNA, the CDR3 is TGCGCCAGCAGCTCACAGACTAGTTCTGGGTCCGATACGCAGTATTTT. It specifies CASSSQTSSGSDTQYF.

A note on this clone: At one end the junction does not follow the germline gene, possibly because of a read error. Other DNA sequences within the sample encode an identical CDR3. The chain carries TRBV4-1 and TRBJ2-7; TRBD2 matches 9 bases. CDR1 and CDR2 from the germline V gene are MGHRA and YSYEKL. CDR3 length equals 16 residues. CDR3 residues: CASSQDMGLADLEQYF. The CDR3 bases are TGCGCCAGTAGCCAAGATATGGGACTAGCAGACTTGGAGCAGTACTTC.

The V gene is TRBV5-3, the J gene TRBJ2-4; D is possibly TRBD2 (5 bases). TRBV5-3 is placed among ORFs of uncertain function. The CDR3 spans 14 residues. The V end was cut by 1 base, the J end by 0 bases, with 5 bases between. This CDR3 is CARSLLAAKNIQYF. CDR3 in DNA: TGTGCCAGAAGCTTGCTAGCAGCCAAAAACATTCAGTACTTC.

The chain uses TRBV7-3 and TRBJ2-2, with D possibly being TRBD2 (6 bases). The V end lost 5 bases, the J end lost 4 bases, and 11 bases lay between the germline ends. This CDR3 contains 14 residues. Germline CDR1 reads SGHTA; CDR2 reads FQGTGA. The CDR3 DNA reads TGTGCCAGCAGCCCGGGGACTTTCACCGGGGAGCTGTTTTTT. The encoded protein is CASSPGTFTGELFF.

This chain joins TRBV10-2 and TRBJ2-2, with D uncertain. Trimming cost V 2 bases and J 3 bases, with 4 bases left between them. The CDR3 runs 13 residues. The germline V gene encodes CDR1 WSHSY and CDR2 SAAADI. The CDR3 sequence: CASSEIDTGELFF. In DNA form, the CDR3 reads TGCGCCAGCAGTGAGATCGACACCGGGGAGCTGTTTTTT.

The V gene is TRBV28, the J gene TRBJ2-7; 8 bases fit TRBD2. Germline values: CDR1 MDHEN, CDR2 SYDVKM. The CDR3 consists of 14 residues. Trimming took 6 bases from V and 4 from J; bases not matched to a gene: 8. Written as DNA, the CDR3 is TGTGCCAGCAGAAAAGCGGGAGATTTTTACGAGCAGTACTTC. It yields the protein CASRKAGDFYEQYF.

The chain carries TRBV4-1 and TRBJ1-2; D gene unclear. Germline V gene sequence: CDR1 MGHRA, CDR2 YSYEKL. The CDR3 totals 14 residues. The V end lost 0 bases, the J end lost 3 bases, and 8 bases lay between the germline ends. The CDR3 DNA follows: TGCGCCAGCAGCCAAGATGTGGCAGACTATGGCTACACCTTC. It translates to CASSQDVADYGYTF.

For the CDR3, the DNA is TGTGCCAGCTCTCAAAGGCGGGAGATTGAGGATGAGCAGTTCTTC. Residues: CASSQRREIEDEQFF. V and J are TRBV28 and TRBJ2-1; 7 nucleotides align to TRBD2. V was clipped by 8 bases and J by 8 bases; unmatched bases: 15. The germline V gene has CDR1 MDHEN and CDR2 SYDVKM. The CDR3 is made up of 15 amino acids.